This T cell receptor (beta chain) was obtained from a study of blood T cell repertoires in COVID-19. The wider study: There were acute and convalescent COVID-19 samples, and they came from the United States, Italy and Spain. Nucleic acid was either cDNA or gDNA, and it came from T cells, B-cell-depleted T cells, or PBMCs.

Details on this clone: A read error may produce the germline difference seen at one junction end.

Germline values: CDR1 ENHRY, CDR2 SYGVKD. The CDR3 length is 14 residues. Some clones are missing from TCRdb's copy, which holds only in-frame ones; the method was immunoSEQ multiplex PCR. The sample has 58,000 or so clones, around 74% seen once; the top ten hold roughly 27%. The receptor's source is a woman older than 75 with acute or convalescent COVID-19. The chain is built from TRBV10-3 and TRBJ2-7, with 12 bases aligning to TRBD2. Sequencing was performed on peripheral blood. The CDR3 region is CAISPSSGRGFVEF. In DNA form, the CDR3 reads TGTGCCATCAGCCCCTCTAGCGGGAGGGGTTTTGTCGAGTTC.